Reported below is one TCR beta chain. This entry is derived from a study of cytomegalovirus exposure and HLA in healthy donors. Repertoires were generated with immunoSEQ multiplex PCR, while TCRdb's copy carries only in-frame clones and drops some. The data show over 200,000 clones, around 87% seen once. The V segment lost 3 bases and the J segment 5 bases; nucleotides outside the gene matches: 11. The CDR3 runs to 16 residues. Germline V gene sequence: CDR1 LNHDA, CDR2 SQIVND (reference sequence). The chain joins TRBV19 to TRBJ2-7, with TRBD2 matching over 9 bases. The material sequenced was PBMCs. The TCR originated in a woman under 30 in good health and CMV-seropositive. This CDR3 reads CASSILLAGVKDEQYF. As DNA, the CDR3 is TGTGCCAGTAGTATCCTTTTAGCGGGAGTGAAGGACGAGCAGTACTTC.